The entry below gives a single TCR beta chain sequence along with its context. Its antigen is undetermined. TCRdb's copy holds only in-frame clones and misses some; the assay was immunoSEQ multiplex PCR. The table lists approximately 76,000 clones, 70% to 90% of them singletons. The CDR3 spans 17 residues. Between the trimmed V and J ends, which lost 11 bases and 7 bases, there was a span of 30 bases. Germline V gene data show CDR1 as MNHEY and CDR2 as SMNVEV (reference sequence). The data stem from a study of T cells in localized non-small cell lung cancer. Study-level findings and limits: There were a median around 57 of the top 100 tumor clones appearing in adjacent lung.

The input for sequencing was peripheral blood, taken before any cancer treatment. This clonotype was sampled from a female donor aged 60 or older with stage I lung adenocarcinoma. This chain joins TRBV27 and TRBJ1-5; no reliable D call. The CDR3 sequence is CAEELSRSPRTKQPQHF. The CDR3 nucleotides are TGTGCCGAGGAATTATCGAGATCCCCACGCACGAAACAGCCCCAGCATTTT.